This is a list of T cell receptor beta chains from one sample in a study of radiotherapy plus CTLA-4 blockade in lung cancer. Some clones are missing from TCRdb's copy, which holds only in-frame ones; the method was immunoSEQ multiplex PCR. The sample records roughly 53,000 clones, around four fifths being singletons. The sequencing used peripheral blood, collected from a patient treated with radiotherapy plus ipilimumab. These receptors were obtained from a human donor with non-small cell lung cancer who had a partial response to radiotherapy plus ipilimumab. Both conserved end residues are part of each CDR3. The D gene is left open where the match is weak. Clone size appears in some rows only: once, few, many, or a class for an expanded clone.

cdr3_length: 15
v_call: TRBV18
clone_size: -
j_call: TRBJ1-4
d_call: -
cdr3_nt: TGTGCCAGCTCACCGTTGACAGAAAGTAATGAAAAACTGTTTTTT
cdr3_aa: CASSPLTESNEKLFF

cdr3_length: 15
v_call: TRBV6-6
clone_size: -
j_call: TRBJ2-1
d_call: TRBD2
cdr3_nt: TGTGCCAGCAGTCTCGGACTAGCGGGATACAATGAGCAGTTCTTC
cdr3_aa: CASSLGLAGYNEQFF

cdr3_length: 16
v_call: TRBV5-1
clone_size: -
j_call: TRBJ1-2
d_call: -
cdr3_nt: TGCGCCAGCAGCTTAGGAGCTCGAGGGGGTTCCTATGGCTACACCTTC
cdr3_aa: CASSLGARGGSYGYTF

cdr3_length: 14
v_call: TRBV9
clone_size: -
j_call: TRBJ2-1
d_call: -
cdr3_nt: TGTGCCAGCAGCCCGGACGGGGCCTACAATGAGCAGTTCTTC
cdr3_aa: CASSPDGAYNEQFF

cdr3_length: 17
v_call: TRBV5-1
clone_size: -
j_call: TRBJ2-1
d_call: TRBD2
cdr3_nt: TGCGCCAGCAGCTTGACCTCTAGCGGGGGGGCCTGGGATGAGCAGTTCTTC
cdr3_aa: CASSLTSSGGAWDEQFF

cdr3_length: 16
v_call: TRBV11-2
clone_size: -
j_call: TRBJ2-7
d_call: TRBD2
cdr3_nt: TGTGCCAGCAGCCCCCGGGGGAGCGGGGGGACCTACGAGCAGTACTTC
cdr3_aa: CASSPRGSGGTYEQYF

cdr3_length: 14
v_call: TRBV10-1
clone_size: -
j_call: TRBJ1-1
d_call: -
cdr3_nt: TGCGCCAGCAGTGAGTCAGGGGGGAACACTGAAGCTTTCTTT
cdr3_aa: CASSESGGNTEAFF

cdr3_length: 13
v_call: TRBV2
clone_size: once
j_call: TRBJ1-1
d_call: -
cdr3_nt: TGTGCCAGCACCCTACAGGGAAACACTGAAGCTTTCTTT
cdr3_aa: CASTLQGNTEAFF

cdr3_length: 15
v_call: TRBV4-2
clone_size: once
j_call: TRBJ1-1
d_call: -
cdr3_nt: TGTGCCAGCAGCCAAGAAGGAGTTCGGGACACTGAAGCTTTCTTT
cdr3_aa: CASSQEGVRDTEAFF

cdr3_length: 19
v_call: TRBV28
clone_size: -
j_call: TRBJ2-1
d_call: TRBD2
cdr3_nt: TGTGCCAGCAGGCCAGGGACTAGCGGGGGGTCCTCCTCCTACAATGAGCAGTTCTTC
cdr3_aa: CASRPGTSGGSSSYNEQFF

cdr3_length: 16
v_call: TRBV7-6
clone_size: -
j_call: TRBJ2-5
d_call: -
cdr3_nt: TGTGCCAGCAGCCCCATCGTAACAGGGATCCAAGAGACCCAGTACTTC
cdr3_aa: CASSPIVTGIQETQYF

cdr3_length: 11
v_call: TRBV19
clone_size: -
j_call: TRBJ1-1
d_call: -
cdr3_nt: TGTGCCAGTAGGGAGGAGACTGAAGCTTTCTTT
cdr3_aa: CASREETEAFF

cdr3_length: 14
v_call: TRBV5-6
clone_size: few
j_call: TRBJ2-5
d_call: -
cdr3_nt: TGTGCCAGCAGCTTAGCCGTAAAACAAGAGACCCAGTACTTC
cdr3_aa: CASSLAVKQETQYF

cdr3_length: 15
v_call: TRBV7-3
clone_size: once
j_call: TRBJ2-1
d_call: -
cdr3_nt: TGTGCCAGCAGCTTAATCACAGGCTCCTACAATGAGCAGTTCTTC
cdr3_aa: CASSLITGSYNEQFF

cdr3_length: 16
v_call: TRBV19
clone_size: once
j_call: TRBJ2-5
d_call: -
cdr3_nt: TGTGCCAGTAGTATCGGCGGCGGACAGATCCAAGAGACCCAGTACTTC
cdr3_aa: CASSIGGGQIQETQYF

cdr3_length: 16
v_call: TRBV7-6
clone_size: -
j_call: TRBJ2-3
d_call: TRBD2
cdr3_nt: TGTGCCAGCAGCTCAGAGCGGGGGGCCCTCCGTGATACGCAGTATTTT
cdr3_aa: CASSSERGALRDTQYF

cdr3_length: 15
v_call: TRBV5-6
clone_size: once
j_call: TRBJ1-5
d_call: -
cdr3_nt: TGTGCCAGCAGTCATTTCGACAGGAATGATCAGCCCCAGCATTTT
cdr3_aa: CASSHFDRNDQPQHF

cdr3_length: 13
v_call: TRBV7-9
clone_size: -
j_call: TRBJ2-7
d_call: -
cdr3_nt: TGTGCCAGCAAACCGCCGGGGATATACGAGCAGTACTTC
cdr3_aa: CASKPPGIYEQYF

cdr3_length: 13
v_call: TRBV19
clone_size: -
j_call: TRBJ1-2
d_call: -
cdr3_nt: TGTGCCGGTTGGGGGGGCGCATACTATGGCTACACCTTC
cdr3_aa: CAGWGGAYYGYTF

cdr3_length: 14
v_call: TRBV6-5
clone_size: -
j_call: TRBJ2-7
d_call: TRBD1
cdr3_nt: TGTGCCAGCAGTATCGGACAGGGGGTCTACGAGCAGTACTTC
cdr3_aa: CASSIGQGVYEQYF

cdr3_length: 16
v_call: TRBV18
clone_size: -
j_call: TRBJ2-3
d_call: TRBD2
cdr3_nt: TGTGCCAGCTCACGGAGCCCCCTAGCGGGGGGTGATACGCAGTATTTT
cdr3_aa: CASSRSPLAGGDTQYF

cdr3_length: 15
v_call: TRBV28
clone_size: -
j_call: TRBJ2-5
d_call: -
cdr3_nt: TGTGCCAGCAGTTCAGTCCAGGGGGGCCGCGGGGCCCAGTACTTC
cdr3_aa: CASSSVQGGRGAQYF

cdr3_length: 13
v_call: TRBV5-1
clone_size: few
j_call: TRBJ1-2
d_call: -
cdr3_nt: TGCGCCAGCAGCTTGGCCGCTAACTATGGCTACACCTTC
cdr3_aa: CASSLAANYGYTF

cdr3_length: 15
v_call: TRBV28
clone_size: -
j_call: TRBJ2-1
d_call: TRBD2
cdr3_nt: TGTGCCAGCAGCATTACTAGCGGGGGGGTGGATGAGCAGTTCTTC
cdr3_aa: CASSITSGGVDEQFF

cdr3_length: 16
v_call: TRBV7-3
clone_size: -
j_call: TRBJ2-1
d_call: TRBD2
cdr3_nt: TGTGCCAGCAGCTTATTAGGGCGGGGGGGTTACAATGAGCAGTTCTTC
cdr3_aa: CASSLLGRGGYNEQFF

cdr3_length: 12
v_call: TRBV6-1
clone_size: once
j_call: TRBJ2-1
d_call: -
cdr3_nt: TGTGCCAGCAGTGAAATTGGCTATGAGCAGTTCTTC
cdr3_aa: CASSEIGYEQFF

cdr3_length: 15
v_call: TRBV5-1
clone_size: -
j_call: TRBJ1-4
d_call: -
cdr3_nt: TGCGCCAGCAGCTTGGGCGAGACACCTAATGAAAAACTGTTTTTT
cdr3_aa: CASSLGETPNEKLFF

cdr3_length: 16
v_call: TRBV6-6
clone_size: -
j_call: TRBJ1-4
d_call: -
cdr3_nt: TGTGCCAGCAGTTACTCGACAGATGAGCGTAGGGAAAAACTGTTTTTT
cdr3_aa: CASSYSTDERREKLFF

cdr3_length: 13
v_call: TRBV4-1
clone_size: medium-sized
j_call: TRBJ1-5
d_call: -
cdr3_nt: TGCGCCAGCAGCAAAGGGCCTTATCAGCCCCAGCATTTT
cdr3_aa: CASSKGPYQPQHF

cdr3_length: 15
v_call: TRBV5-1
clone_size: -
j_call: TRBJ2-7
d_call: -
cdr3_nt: TGCGCCAGCAGCTTGGTTTCGGGAGCCTCCTACGAGCAGTACTTC
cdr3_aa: CASSLVSGASYEQYF

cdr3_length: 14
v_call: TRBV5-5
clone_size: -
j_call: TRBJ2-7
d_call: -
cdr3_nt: TGTGCCAGCAGCTTGGAGAACAGGGCCTACGAGCAGTACTTC
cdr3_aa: CASSLENRAYEQYF

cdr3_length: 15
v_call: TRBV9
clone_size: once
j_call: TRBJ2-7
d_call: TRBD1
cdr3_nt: TGTGCCAGCAGCCTCTTTGGACAGGGGGCCTACGAGCAGTACTTC
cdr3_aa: CASSLFGQGAYEQYF

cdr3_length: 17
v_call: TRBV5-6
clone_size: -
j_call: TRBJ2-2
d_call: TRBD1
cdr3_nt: TGTGCCAGCAGCTTGGCCGCGGGACAGGGTATTCCCGGGGAGCTGTTTTTT
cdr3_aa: CASSLAAGQGIPGELFF

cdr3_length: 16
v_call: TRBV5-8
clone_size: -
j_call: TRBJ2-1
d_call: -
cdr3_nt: TGTGCCAGCAGCTCCGAGGGGGGGAGCTTCTACAATGAGCAGTTCTTC
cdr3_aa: CASSSEGGSFYNEQFF

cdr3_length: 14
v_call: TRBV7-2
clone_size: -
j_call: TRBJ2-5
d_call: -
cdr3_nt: TGTGCCAGCAGGGGGGACAGCGGGCAAGAGACCCAGTACTTC
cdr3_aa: CASRGDSGQETQYF

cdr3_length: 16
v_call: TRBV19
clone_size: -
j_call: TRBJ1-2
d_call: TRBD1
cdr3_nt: TGTGCCAGTAGTCCTCCCCGACAGGGGTTGGGCTATGGCTACACCTTC
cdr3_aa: CASSPPRQGLGYGYTF

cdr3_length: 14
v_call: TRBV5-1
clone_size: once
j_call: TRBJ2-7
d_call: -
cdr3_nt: TGCGCCAGCAGCCACGAACTAGATACTTACGAGCAGTACTTC
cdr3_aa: CASSHELDTYEQYF

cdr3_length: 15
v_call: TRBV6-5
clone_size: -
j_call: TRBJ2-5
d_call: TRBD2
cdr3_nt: TGTGCCAGCAGTTACTCCGGCGGGGGGGCCGAGACCCAGTACTTC
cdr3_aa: CASSYSGGGAETQYF

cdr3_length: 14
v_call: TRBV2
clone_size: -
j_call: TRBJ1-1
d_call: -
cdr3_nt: TGTGCCAGCAGTGATTCGGTGCGGAGCACTGAAGCTTTCTTT
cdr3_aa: CASSDSVRSTEAFF

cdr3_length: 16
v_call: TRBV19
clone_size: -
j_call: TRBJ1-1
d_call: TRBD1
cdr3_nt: TGTGCCAGTAGTATGCGGACAGGGAGAGGTAACACTGAAGCTTTCTTT
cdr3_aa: CASSMRTGRGNTEAFF

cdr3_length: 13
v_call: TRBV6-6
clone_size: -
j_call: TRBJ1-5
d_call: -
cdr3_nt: TGTGCCAGCAGCGAAACGGAGGTTCAGCCCCAGCATTTT
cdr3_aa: CASSETEVQPQHF

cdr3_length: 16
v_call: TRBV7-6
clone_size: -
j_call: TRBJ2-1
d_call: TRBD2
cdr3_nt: TGTGCCAGCAGCCCGTGGACTAGCGGTTCCTACAATGAGCAGTTCTTC
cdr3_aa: CASSPWTSGSYNEQFF

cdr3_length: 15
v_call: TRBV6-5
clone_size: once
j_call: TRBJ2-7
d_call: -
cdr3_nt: TGTGCCAGCAGTTACTTGGCAGGGACACCCTACGAGCAGTACTTC
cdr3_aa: CASSYLAGTPYEQYF

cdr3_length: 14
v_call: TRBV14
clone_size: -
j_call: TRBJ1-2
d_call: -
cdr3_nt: TGTGCCAGCAGCCTAAGAGTACAGAACTATGGCTACACCTTC
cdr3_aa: CASSLRVQNYGYTF

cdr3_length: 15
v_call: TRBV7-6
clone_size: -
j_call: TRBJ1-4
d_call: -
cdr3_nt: TGTGCCAGCAGCCCCAACGAAGGGGTCGGGGAAAAACTGTTTTTT
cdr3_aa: CASSPNEGVGEKLFF

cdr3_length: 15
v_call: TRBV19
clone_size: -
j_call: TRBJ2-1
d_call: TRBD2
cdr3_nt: TGTGCCAGTAGTAGGGGACTAGCGGGGTACAATGAGCAGTTCTTC
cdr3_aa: CASSRGLAGYNEQFF

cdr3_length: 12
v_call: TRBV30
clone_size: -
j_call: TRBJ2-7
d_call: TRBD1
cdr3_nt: TGTGCCTGGAGTGGGACAGGCTACGAGCAGTACTTC
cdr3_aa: CAWSGTGYEQYF

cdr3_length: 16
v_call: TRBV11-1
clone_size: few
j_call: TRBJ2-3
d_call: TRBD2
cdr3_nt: TGTGCCAGCAGCTTCCCGACTAGCGGGGGACCAGATACGCAGTATTTT
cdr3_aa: CASSFPTSGGPDTQYF

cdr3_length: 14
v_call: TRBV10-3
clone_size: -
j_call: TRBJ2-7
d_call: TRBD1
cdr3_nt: TGTGCCATCAGTCCCGGGACAGGGGGCTACGAGCAGTACTTC
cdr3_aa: CAISPGTGGYEQYF

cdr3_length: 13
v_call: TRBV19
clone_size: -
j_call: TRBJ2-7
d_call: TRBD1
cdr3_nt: TGTGCCAGTAGTAAGGGACAGACCTACGAGCAGTACTTC
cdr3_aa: CASSKGQTYEQYF

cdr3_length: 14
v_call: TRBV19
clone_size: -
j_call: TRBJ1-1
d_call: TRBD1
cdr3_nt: TGTGCCAGTATTCTGGGACAGGGGGGGACTGAAGCTTTCTTT
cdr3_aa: CASILGQGGTEAFF

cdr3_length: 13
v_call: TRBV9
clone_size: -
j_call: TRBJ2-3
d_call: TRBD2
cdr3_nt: TGTGCCAGCAGCGTAGACACTAGCGGGGGGAAGTATTTT
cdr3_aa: CASSVDTSGGKYF

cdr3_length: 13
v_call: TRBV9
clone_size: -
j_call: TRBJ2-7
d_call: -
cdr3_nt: TGTGCCAGCAGCGGAGGTGGGTTCGGCGAGCAGTACTTC
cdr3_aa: CASSGGGFGEQYF

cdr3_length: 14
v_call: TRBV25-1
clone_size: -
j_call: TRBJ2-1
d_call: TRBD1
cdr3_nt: TGTGCCAGCAGGGGGACAGCCTCCTACAATGAGCAGTTCTTC
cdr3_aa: CASRGTASYNEQFF

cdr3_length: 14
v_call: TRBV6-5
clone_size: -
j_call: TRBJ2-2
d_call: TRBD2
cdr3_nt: TGTGCCAGCAGCCCCGACGGGGGGATCGGGGAGCTGTTTTTT
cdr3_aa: CASSPDGGIGELFF